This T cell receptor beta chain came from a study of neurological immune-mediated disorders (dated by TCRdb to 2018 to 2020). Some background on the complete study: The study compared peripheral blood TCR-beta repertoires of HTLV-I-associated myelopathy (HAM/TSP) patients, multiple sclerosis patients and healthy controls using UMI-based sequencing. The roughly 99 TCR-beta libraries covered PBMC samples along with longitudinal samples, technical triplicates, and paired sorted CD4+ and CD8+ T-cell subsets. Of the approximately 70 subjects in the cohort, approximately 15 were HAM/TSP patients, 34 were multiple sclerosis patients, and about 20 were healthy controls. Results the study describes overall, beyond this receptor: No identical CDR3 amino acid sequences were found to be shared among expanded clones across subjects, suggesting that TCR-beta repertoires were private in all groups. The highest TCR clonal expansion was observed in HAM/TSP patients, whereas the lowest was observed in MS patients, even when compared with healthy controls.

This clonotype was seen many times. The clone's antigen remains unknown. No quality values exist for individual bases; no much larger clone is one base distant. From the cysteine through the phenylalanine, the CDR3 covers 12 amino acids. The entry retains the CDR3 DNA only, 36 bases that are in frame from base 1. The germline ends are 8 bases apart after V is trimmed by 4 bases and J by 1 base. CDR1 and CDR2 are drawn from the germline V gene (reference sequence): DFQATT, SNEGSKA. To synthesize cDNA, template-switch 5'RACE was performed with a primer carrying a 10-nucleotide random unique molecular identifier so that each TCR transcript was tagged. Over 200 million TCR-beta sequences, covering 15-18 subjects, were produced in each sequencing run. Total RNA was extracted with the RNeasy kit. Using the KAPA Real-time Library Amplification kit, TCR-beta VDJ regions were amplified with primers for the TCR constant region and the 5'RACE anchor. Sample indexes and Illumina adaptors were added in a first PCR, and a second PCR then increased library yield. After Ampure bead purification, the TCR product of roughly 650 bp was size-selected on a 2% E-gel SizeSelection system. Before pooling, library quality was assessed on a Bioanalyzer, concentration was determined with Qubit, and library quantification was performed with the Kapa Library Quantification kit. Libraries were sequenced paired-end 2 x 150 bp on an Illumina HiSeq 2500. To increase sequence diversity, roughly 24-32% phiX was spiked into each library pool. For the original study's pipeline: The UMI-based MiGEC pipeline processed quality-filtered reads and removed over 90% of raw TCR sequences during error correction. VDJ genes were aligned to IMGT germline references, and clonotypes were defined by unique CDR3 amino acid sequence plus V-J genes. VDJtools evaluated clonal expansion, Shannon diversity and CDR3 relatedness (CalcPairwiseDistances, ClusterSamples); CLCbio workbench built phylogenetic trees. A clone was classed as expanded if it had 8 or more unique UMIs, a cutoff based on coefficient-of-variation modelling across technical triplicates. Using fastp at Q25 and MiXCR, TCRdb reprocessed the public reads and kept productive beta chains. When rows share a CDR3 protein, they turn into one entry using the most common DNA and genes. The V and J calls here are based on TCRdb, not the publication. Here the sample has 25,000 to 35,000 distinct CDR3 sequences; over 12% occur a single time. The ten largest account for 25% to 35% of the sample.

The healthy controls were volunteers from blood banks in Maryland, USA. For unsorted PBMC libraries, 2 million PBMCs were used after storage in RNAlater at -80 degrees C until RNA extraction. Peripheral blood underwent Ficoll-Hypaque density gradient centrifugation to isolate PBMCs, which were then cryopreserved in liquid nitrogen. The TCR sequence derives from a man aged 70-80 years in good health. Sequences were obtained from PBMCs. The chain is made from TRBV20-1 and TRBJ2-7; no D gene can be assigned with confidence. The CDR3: CSAKVSSYEQYF. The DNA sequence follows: TGCAGTGCTAAGGTTTCGTCCTACGAGCAGTACTTC.